The clone carrying this T cell receptor (beta chain) was detected a few times. The antigen remains unidentified. One junction end disagrees with the germline gene, perhaps due to a read error. Molecular barcoding with unique molecular identifiers was used for the TCRbeta library. TCRdb called the PCR reads again in MiXCR, with one record for every CDR3 protein. In the table there are a few hundred thousand distinct CDR3 sequences, over 20% of which are singletons. Germline V lookup: CDR1 LNHNV, CDR2 YYDKDF (reference sequence). The CDR3 sequence is 13 residues long. This specimen belongs to a study of T-cell reconstitution after alpha-beta-depleted transplantation in children. Study-wide points: Reported findings indicate that, about two months after transplant, alpha-beta T cells came from several hundred expanded clones, which were derived from non-depleted graft cells. One year post-transplant, T-cell counts and diversity were largely derived from T cells produced anew. It was surviving recipient T cells and thymic progenitors that gave some patients high TCRbeta diversity at day 60.

V and J are TRBV15 and TRBJ2-1; the match to TRBD2 covers 8 bases. The sequencing used PBMCs, mostly from graft donor cells, collected 180 days after TCRalphabeta/CD19-depleted stem cell transplant. The receptor's source is a male patient between 10 and 17 years old who had a stem cell transplant for acute lymphoblastic leukemia, so the T cells may come from the graft donor. For the CDR3, the DNA is TGTGCCACCAGCAGAGATCCGGGGGGGCGGAGGATCTTC. Translating gives CATSRDPGGRRIF. Variable domain in full (rest from reference TRBV15 and TRBJ2-1): DAMVIQNPRYQVTQFGKPVTLSCSQTLNHNVMYWYQQKSSQAPKLLFHYYDKDFNNEADTPDNFQSRRPNTSFCFLDIRSPGLGDTAMYLCATSRDPGGRRIFGPGTRLTVL.